This T cell receptor (beta chain) was captured by sequencing in a study of shared clonotypes between healthy human individuals. Points on this clone: The antigen is undetermined.

Those who donated, Caucasian adults without exception, all lived in Nashville, Tennessee. Memory CD4+ cells were the fraction left after CD45RA+ naive selection. V was pared by 0 bases and J by 6 bases, with 12 bases between. Germline CDR1 reads LNHNV; CDR2 reads YYDKDF (reference sequence). The CDR3 contains 14 residues. Broader study findings: The rarefaction results pointed to incomplete sorted-subset sequencing despite large depth. Among non-shared clonotypes, generation probabilities were lower than among those shared by all four donors.

Assay: immunoSEQ multiplex PCR; the TCRdb copy retains only in-frame clones and omits some. The sample gives more than 400,000 clones, approximately 95% of which show up once; 0.05% to 0.07% is in the top ten. The chain combines TRBV15 with TRBJ2-7; D is ambiguous. The clonotype was recovered from a woman in her twenties or thirties in good health. Sequenced: naive CD4+ T cells sorted from blood. Sample subset: CD45RA+ positively selected. CDR3 sequence: CATSRDNVIGEQYF. For the CDR3, the DNA is TGTGCCACCAGCAGAGATAATGTCATAGGCGAGCAGTACTTC.